Listed here are 28 T cell receptor beta chains from one sample, sequenced in a study of cytomegalovirus exposure and HLA in healthy donors. The PCR employed 60 Vbeta primers together with 13 Jbeta primers. TCRdb keeps only in-frame clones here, not all; method: immunoSEQ multiplex PCR. This sample has 190,000 or so clones, with 80% found just once. Sequencing used PBMCs. The receptors shown here come from a boy aged 5-17 years in good health and CMV-seronegative.

Points on this clone: This CDR3 is also generated by other DNA sequences in the sample. This chain links TRBV30 with TRBJ1-2, with 10 positions matching TRBD1. Germline V gene sequence: CDR1 GTSNPN, CDR2 SVGIG (reference sequence). CDR3 size: 11 residues. V lost 5 bases, J lost 8 bases, and 2 bases stayed unmatched. The CDR3 region has the DNA TGTGCCTGGGGACAGGGGGGAGGCTACACCTTC. It yields the protein CAWGQGGGYTF.

The chain has TRBV30 and TRBJ2-5; D possibly corresponds to TRBD1 (6 bases). The CDR3 is made up of 14 amino acids. Trimming cost V 2 bases and J 5 bases, with 15 bases left between them. CDR1 and CDR2 from the germline V gene are GTSNPN and SVGIG (reference sequence). CDR3 nucleotides: TGTGCCTGGAGTCTCTTAGGGGGTGGGGAGACCCAGTACTTC. Translation gives CAWSLLGGGETQYF.

The CDR3 region is CASSQGQGSGDGYTF. The CDR3 DNA reads TGCGCCAGCAGCCAAGGCCAGGGAAGCGGGGATGGCTACACCTTC. The V gene is TRBV4-1, the J gene TRBJ1-2; TRBD1 might be the D (5 bases). V lost 1 base to trimming and J lost 6 bases, with 15 bases between them. Germline V gene lookup returns CDR1 MGHRA and CDR2 YSYEKL. There are 15 residues in the CDR3.

This chain joins TRBV5-1 and TRBJ2-3; weak D call: TRBD1 (6 bases). V lost 2 bases, J lost 1 base, and 17 bases lay in between. The germline CDR1 and CDR2 sequences are SGHRS and YFSETQ. There are 17 residues in the CDR3. The CDR3 coding sequence is TGCGCCAGCAGCTTCGGCAGCAGGGGATCCCGCACAGATACGCAGTATTTT. Amino acids: CASSFGSRGSRTDTQYF.

The chain employs TRBV7-9 and TRBJ1-2; D is uncertain. Looked up from germline, CDR1 is SEHNR and CDR2 is FQNEAQ (reference sequence). The V gene lost 6 bases and the J gene lost 4 bases, with 6 bases spanning the gap. There are 11 residues in the CDR3. The DNA for the CDR3 is TGTGCCAGCAGGGCCAGCTATGGCTACACCTTC. It codes for CASRASYGYTF. Full variable domain (outside the CDR3, taken from reference TRBV7-9 and TRBJ1-2): DTGVSQNPRHKITKRGQNVTFRCDPISEHNRLYWYRQTLGQGPEFLTYFQNEAQLEKSRLLSDRFSAERPKGSFSTLEIQRTEQGDSAMYLCASRASYGYTFGSGTRLTVV.

This sequence joins TRBV2 and TRBJ1-2; TRBD1 matches 7 bases. V lost 3 bases to trimming and J lost 5 bases; unmatched junction nucleotides: 6. Per germline, CDR1 SNHLY and CDR2 FYNNEI. The CDR3 runs 14 residues. As DNA, the CDR3 is TGTGCCAGCAGTGATCAGGGGGAAGGGTATGGCTACACCTTC. It translates to CASSDQGEGYGYTF.

V usage is TRBV6-5 and J usage is TRBJ2-7; TRBD1 matches at 7 bases. Losses at the gene ends were 2 bases for V and 2 bases for J; bases not matched to a gene: 6. This CDR3 spans 15 amino acids. The V gene's germline CDR1 is MNHEY and CDR2 SVGAGI. CDR3 residues: CASSYGAGGAYEQYF. The CDR3 nucleotides read TGTGCCAGCAGTTACGGAGCAGGGGGAGCCTACGAGCAGTACTTC.

This clone turned up a few times. This rearrangement joins TRBV11-3 to TRBJ2-6; possible D gene TRBD2, 6 bases. Germline lookup yields CDR1 SGHNT and CDR2 YENEEA. CDR3 length: 13 amino acids. The CDR3 nucleotides are TGTGCGTCAATAGCGGCTGGGGCCAACGTCCTGACTTTC. Amino acids: CASIAAGANVLTF.

This chain joins TRBV6-6 and TRBJ2-2; D uncertain. The CDR3 runs 13 residues. Germline values: CDR1 MNHNY, CDR2 SVGAGI (reference sequence). Trimming left V 6 bases short and J 0 bases short, with 5 bases between. CDR3 residues: CASRYTNTGELFF. DNA for the CDR3: TGTGCCAGCAGATATACGAACACCGGGGAGCTGTTTTTT.

The gene calls are TRBV5-1 and TRBJ1-5; no firm D call. Germline-derived CDR1 and CDR2 are SGHRS and YFSETQ. The CDR3 is made up of 15 amino acids. V was trimmed by 0 bases and J by 3 bases, leaving 10 bases between them. This CDR3 is CASSLDGVDNQPQHF. The CDR3 DNA sequence: TGCGCCAGCAGCTTGGACGGGGTAGACAATCAGCCCCAGCATTTT.

The chain has TRBV11-2 and TRBJ2-3; 8 bases fit TRBD2. Losses at the gene ends were 2 bases for V and 4 bases for J; bases not matched to a gene: 14. From germline, CDR1 is SGHAT and CDR2 FQNNGV. The CDR3 sequence is 18 residues long. CDR3 bases: TGTGCCAGCAGCTTATTTGGGTTCCGGGGGGGGGAGGCAGATACGCAGTATTTT. It codes for CASSLFGFRGGEADTQYF.

Comments on this clone: Sequence at one end of the junction differs from germline and may be a read error. The rearrangement joins TRBV19 to TRBJ1-1; D is unclear. The CDR3 contains 17 residues. Looked up from germline, CDR1 is LNHDA and CDR2 is SQIVND (reference sequence). The CDR3: CASSRTFKNGLNAEAFF. CDR3 DNA: TGTGCCAGTAGTCGGACTTTCAAGAATGGTCTGAACGCTGAAGCTTTCTTT.

This clone occurred a few times. The V call is TRBV5-8, the J call TRBJ1-5; D unresolved. The CDR3 covers 14 residues. Trimming took off 2 bases at V and 0 bases at J, with 6 bases between the two ends. CDR1 is SGHTS, CDR2 YDEGEE, per germline. CDR3 in amino acids: CASSFAYSNQPQHF. CDR3 nucleotides: TGTGCCAGCAGCTTCGCCTATAGCAATCAGCCCCAGCATTTT.

CDR3 nucleotides: TGTGCCAGCAGCTCACTAGGACGGATTGAAGCTTTCTTT. Its protein is CASSSLGRIEAFF. The chain recombines TRBV6-5 with TRBJ1-1; no clear D. The V and J ends lost 6 bases and 7 bases respectively, with 15 bases between them. Per germline, CDR1 MNHEY and CDR2 SVGAGI. The length of the CDR3 is 13 residues.

This clone appeared once. The rearrangement uses TRBV9 and TRBJ2-1; D call uncertain. CDR3 length: 13 residues. CDR1 is SGDLS, CDR2 YYNGEE, per germline. Trimming stripped 1 base from V and 3 bases from J, with 5 bases between. The CDR3 region has the DNA TGTGCCAGCAGCGTAACGGGCTACAATGAGCAGTTCTTC. It translates to CASSVTGYNEQFF.

This rearrangement joins TRBV9 to TRBJ2-5; possible D gene TRBD1, 6 bases. This CDR3 region has 16 residues. V was pared by 4 bases and J by 4 bases, with 20 bases between. The germline CDR1 and CDR2 sequences are SGDLS and YYNGEE. The CDR3 DNA reads as TGTGCCAGCAGCCCCTCGTGGTGGGGGCGAGTAGAGACCCAGTACTTC. It encodes CASSPSWWGRVETQYF.

The CDR3 sequence: CASSRDITYEQYF. The CDR3 DNA follows: TGTGCCAGCAGCCGGGACATAACCTACGAGCAGTACTTC. The rearrangement joins TRBV5-6 to TRBJ2-7; possible D gene TRBD1, 6 bases. The V and J ends lost 4 bases and 2 bases respectively, with 10 bases between them. Germline CDR1 is SGHDT and CDR2 is YYEEEE. The CDR3 sequence is 13 residues long.

With regard to this clone: Other nucleotide sequences in the sample specify the same CDR3. V and J are TRBV19 and TRBJ1-1; 7 bases line up with TRBD1. The CDR3 is 13 amino acids. J lost 3 bases, V lost 4 bases, and 2 bases had no gene match. The germline CDR1 and CDR2 sequences are LNHDA and SQIVND (reference sequence). The CDR3 DNA reads TGTGCCAGTAGTACAACAGGGGACACTGAAGCTTTCTTT. Encoded protein: CASSTTGDTEAFF.

The chain carries TRBV18 and TRBJ2-5; 10 bases agree with TRBD1. Germline V gene lookup returns CDR1 KGHSH and CDR2 LQKENI. J gave up 5 bases and V 0 bases, and 3 bases lay outside the gene matches. The CDR3 runs 15 residues. The DNA of the CDR3 is TGTGCCAGCTCACCACCCCAGGGACAGGGGGAGACCCAGTACTTC. This translates into CASSPPQGQGETQYF.

The chain uses TRBV5-4 and TRBJ2-2; a weak D match, TRBD1 (5 bases). The ends were cut back, 4 bases at V and 0 bases at J, with 13 bases in the middle. This CDR3 has 16 residues. Germline V lookup: CDR1 SGHNT, CDR2 YYREEE (reference sequence). The CDR3 reads CASSPMGPSNTGELFF. The CDR3 DNA is TGTGCCAGCAGCCCGATGGGGCCCTCGAACACCGGGGAGCTGTTTTTT. Full variable domain (missing parts from reference TRBV5-4 and TRBJ2-2): ETGVTQSPTHLIKTRGQQVTLRCSSQSGHNTVSWYQQALGQGPQFIFQYYREEENGRGNFPPRFSGLQFPNYSSELNVNALELDDSALYLCASSPMGPSNTGELFFGEGSRLTVL.

On this clone itself: At one end, the junction sequence differs from germline, possibly due to a read error. V gene TRBV7-7 combines with J gene TRBJ2-5, with D possibly matching TRBD1 (5 bases). Germline CDR1 is SSHAT and CDR2 is FNYEAQ (reference sequence). This CDR3 has 15 residues. The CDR3 protein is CASSLQGTGTETQYF. The CDR3 bases are TGTGCTAGCAGCTTGCAAGGAACAGGCACAGAGACCCAGTACTTC.

This clone has just a few counts. The rearrangement uses TRBV2 and TRBJ1-5; TRBD1 might be the D (5 bases). CDR3 length equals 14 residues. V was pared by 6 bases and J by 4 bases, with 13 bases between. Germline values: CDR1 SNHLY, CDR2 FYNNEI. In nucleotides, the CDR3 is TGTGCCAGCAGATCTCAGGGTGGGAATCAGCCCCAGCATTTT. Translating gives CASRSQGGNQPQHF.

The V gene is TRBV7-2, the J gene TRBJ2-7, with a tentative D call TRBD1 (6 bases). With 5 bases removed from V and 3 bases from J, the gap between germline ends came to 8 bases. The CDR3 is made up of 12 amino acids. Germline V lookup: CDR1 SGHTA, CDR2 FQGNSA. Here the CDR3 DNA reads TGTGCCAGCAGCAGGACAGTCTACGAGCAGTACTTC. The encoded protein is CASSRTVYEQYF. Full variable domain (rest looked up from reference TRBV7-2 and TRBJ2-7): GAGVSQSPSNKVTEKGKDVELRCDPISGHTALYWYRQSLGQGLEFLIYFQGNSAPDKSGLPSDRFSAERTGGSVSTLTIQRTQQEDSAVYLCASSRTVYEQYFGPGTRLTVT.

The chain employs TRBV10-2 and TRBJ1-2; D remains ambiguous. The V gene lost 0 bases and the J gene lost 5 bases, with 16 bases spanning the gap. The germline CDR1 and CDR2 sequences are WSHSY and SAAADI. The CDR3 length is 16 residues. CDR3: CASSESTLLGRYGYTF. The CDR3 bases are TGCGCCAGCAGTGAGTCAACGCTATTAGGGAGGTATGGCTACACCTTC.

The gene calls are TRBV4-1 and TRBJ2-3; TRBD2 matches at 9 bases. In germline, CDR1 is MGHRA, CDR2 YSYEKL. CDR3 length: 18 residues. J gave up 0 bases and V 3 bases, and 10 bases lay outside the gene matches. CDR3 residues: CASSQGRGGAKSTDTQYF. CDR3 sequence (DNA): TGCGCCAGCAGCCAGGGTCGCGGGGGGGCCAAGAGCACAGATACGCAGTATTTT.

This chain connects TRBV7-2 to TRBJ2-1, with 9 bases identical to TRBD1. This CDR3 comprises 21 residues. Germline-derived CDR1 and CDR2 are SGHTA and FQGNSA. Trimming took 0 bases from V and 2 from J; bases not matched to a gene: 17. The CDR3 DNA reads TGTGCCAGCAGCTTAGCCCTAGGGATTATCGGGGACAGGGAAACCTACAATGAGCAGTTCTTC. This encodes CASSLALGIIGDRETYNEQFF.

J is TRBJ1-2 and V is TRBV29-1, with 10 nucleotides matching TRBD1. CDR3 size: 15 residues. CDR1 and CDR2 from the germline V gene are SQVTM and ANQGSEA. J was trimmed by 4 bases and V by 5 bases; bases with no gene match: 10. The CDR3 bases are TGCAGCGTTAAAGTGTTGGGACAGGGGACCTATGGCTACACCTTC. Residues: CSVKVLGQGTYGYTF.

This clone was seen more than once but under ten times. The V and J genes are TRBV9 and TRBJ2-6; D possibly corresponds to TRBD2 (5 bases). V lost 3 bases, J lost 0 bases, and 22 bases lay in between. CDR3 length: 20 residues. Germline lookup yields CDR1 SGDLS and CDR2 YYNGEE. The CDR3 DNA follows: TGTGCCAGCAGCGGTGAACGCCGGGGAGTACAGAGCTCTGGGGCCAACGTCCTGACTTTC. Translating it yields CASSGERRGVQSSGANVLTF.